A single sample gave rise to the 10 T cell receptor beta chains below, sequenced in a study of CD8 T cells in Susac syndrome. With random hexamers, roughly 0.45 to 1 ug RNA was reverse transcribed. TCRdb used MiXCR to reprocess the immunoSEQ multiplex PCR reads, holding one entry per CDR3 protein. The sample has approximately 150,000 distinct CDR3 sequences; approximately 95% are singletons. Sequenced: CD4+ T cells from PBMCs. The receptors come from a human donor with multiple sclerosis.

The rearrangement uses TRBV29-1 and TRBJ2-2; a weak D match, TRBD2 (6 bases). The germline gives CDR1 SQVTM, CDR2 ANQGSEA. Trimming stripped 0 bases from V and 5 bases from J, with 13 bases between. The CDR3 spans 15 residues. CDR3 nucleotides: TGCAGCGTTGAAGAATCTGGGACTGAGACCGGGGAGCTGTTTTTT. Translated, it gives CSVEESGTETGELFF.

V is TRBV9 and J is TRBJ2-3, with 10 nucleotides matching TRBD2. The V segment lost 3 bases and the J segment 5 bases; nucleotides outside the gene matches: 6. Germline V gene sequence: CDR1 SGDLS, CDR2 YYNGEE. This CDR3 region has 15 residues. CDR3 DNA sequence: TGTGCCAGCAGCGCAACTAGCGGGACGCGAGATACGCAGTATTTT. This encodes CASSATSGTRDTQYF.

This chain links TRBV6-5 with TRBJ1-1; TRBD1 is a possible D gene (6 bases). V lost 0 bases, J lost 5 bases, and 7 bases lay in between. The germline V gene has CDR1 MNHEY and CDR2 SVGAGI. The CDR3 contains 13 residues. The CDR3 here is CASSYSRGTEAFF. The CDR3 DNA is TGTGCCAGCAGTTACTCTAGGGGGACTGAAGCTTTCTTT.

This chain connects TRBV9 to TRBJ2-7, with 10 bases that match TRBD1. The CDR3 is 15 amino acids. Germline V CDR1 and CDR2: SGDLS, YYNGEE. Unmatched junction bases numbered 10, after V lost 3 bases and J lost 7 bases. CDR3 region: CASSEGQGVSGEQYF. In DNA form, the CDR3 reads TGTGCCAGCAGCGAAGGACAGGGGGTATCGGGTGAGCAGTACTTC.

The rearrangement joins TRBV30 to TRBJ1-2; 12 bases line up with TRBD1. Germline V gene sequence: CDR1 GTSNPN, CDR2 SVGIG (reference sequence). This CDR3 is built from 14 residues. The trim removed 2 bases at V and 7 bases at J, leaving 5 bases unmatched. CDR3 amino acids: CAWSWGQGARGYTF. In nucleotides, the CDR3 is TGTGCCTGGAGTTGGGGACAGGGGGCGCGTGGCTACACCTTC.

This chain's CDR3 is CASSSNLYRDQETQYF. Here the CDR3 DNA reads TGTGCCAGCAGTTCTAACTTATACAGAGACCAAGAGACCCAGTACTTC. The chain carries TRBV27 and TRBJ2-5; no firm D call. The CDR3 loop spans 16 amino acids. Per germline, CDR1 MNHEY and CDR2 SMNVEV (reference sequence). Trimming pared 4 bases from V and 0 bases from J, leaving 15 bases between.

Here the CDR3 DNA reads TGTGCCAGCAGCTTAACCAAGACCGGGACAGCTAGCTCCTACGAGCAGTACTTC. It codes for CASSLTKTGTASSYEQYF. V gene TRBV7-6 combines with J gene TRBJ2-7; 7 bases line up with TRBD1. The CDR3 length is 18 residues. Germline CDR1 reads SGHVS; CDR2 reads FNYEAQ. Trimming took 2 bases from V and 0 from J; bases not matched to a gene: 13.

The rearrangement uses TRBV30 and TRBJ2-2; either TRBD1 or TRBD2 may fit D (5 bases each). V lost 3 bases and J lost 0, with 11 bases in between. This CDR3 has 15 residues. Germline loops: CDR1 GTSNPN, CDR2 SVGIG (reference sequence). The CDR3 DNA reads as TGTGCCTGGAGGGGGGTCAGATCGAACACCGGGGAGCTGTTTTTT. Translating it yields CAWRGVRSNTGELFF.

The rearrangement joins TRBV6-2 or TRBV6-3 to TRBJ1-2, with D possibly TRBD1 on 6 matching bases. CDR3 length equals 12 residues. The V and J ends lost 5 bases and 8 bases respectively, with 12 bases between them. CDR1 MNHEY and CDR2 SVGEGT come from the germline V gene. Written as DNA, the CDR3 is TGTGCCAGCAGTAACAGGGCGCAAGGCTACACCTTC. Protein: CASSNRAQGYTF.

V gene TRBV3-1 combines with J gene TRBJ2-3; D uncertain. The V end lost 2 bases, the J end lost 2 bases, and 8 bases lay between the germline ends. There are 14 residues in the CDR3. The V gene's germline CDR1 is LGHDT and CDR2 YNNKEL (reference sequence). This CDR3 is CASSQQAVTDTQYF. CDR3 coding DNA: TGTGCCAGCAGCCAACAGGCTGTCACAGATACGCAGTATTTT.